This T cell receptor beta chain was obtained from a study of T cell changes during pregnancy in multiple sclerosis. This clone was detected a few times. Germline CDR1 is MNHEY and CDR2 is SMNVEV (reference sequence). The V gene lost 2 bases and the J gene lost 1 base, with 8 bases spanning the gap. The CDR3 runs to 14 residues. Produced via immunoSEQ multiplex PCR; TCRdb's table is partial and in-frame only. The sample has around 95,000 clones; about 90% are singletons. The TCR originated in a female donor with multiple sclerosis, enrolled in a pregnancy study. This chain joins TRBV27 and TRBJ1-2; TRBD1 might be the D (5 bases). The sequences come from peripheral blood, collected after pregnancy. This CDR3 is CASSLDRLNYGYTF. Here the CDR3 DNA reads TGTGCCAGCAGTTTAGACAGACTTAACTATGGCTACACCTTC.